A single sample gave rise to the 17 T cell receptor beta chains below, sequenced in a study of T cell responses to AZD1222 COVID-19 vaccine. Repertoires were generated with immunoSEQ multiplex PCR, while TCRdb's copy carries only in-frame clones and drops some. This sample has 95,000 to 150,000 clones, with around 89% found just once. This specimen consisted of peripheral blood, obtained on day 0 of AZD1222 vaccination. Receptors originate from an adult in good health.

Concerning this clone: Sequence at one end of the junction differs from germline and may be a read error. The chain has TRBV7-7 and TRBJ1-1, with D possibly being TRBD1 (6 bases). In germline, CDR1 is SSHAT, CDR2 FNYEAQ (reference sequence). The CDR3 consists of 13 residues. Here the CDR3 reads CASSLTGNTEAFF. CDR3 nucleotide sequence: TGTGCTAGCAGCTTGACAGGGAACACTGAAGCTTTCTTT. The variable domain in full, completed from reference TRBV7-7 and TRBJ1-1, reads GAGVSQSPRYKVTKRGQDVTLRCDPISSHATLYWYQQALGQGPEFLTYFNYEAQPDKSGLPSDRFSAERPEGSISTLTIQRTEQRDSAMYRCASSLTGNTEAFFGQGTRLTVV.

V is TRBV28 and J is TRBJ1-4, with D hard to call. V lost 7 bases and J 5 bases, leaving 11 bases between the germline ends. The CDR3 loop spans 13 amino acids. Germline V gene data show CDR1 as MDHEN and CDR2 as SYDVKM. CDR3 DNA: TGTGCCAGCACGGTAATACCGAATGAAAAACTGTTTTTT. Its protein is CASTVIPNEKLFF.

In nucleotides, the CDR3 is TGTGCCAGCAGTCTAGGGGGGGGACTACTAACCTACGAGCAGTACTTC. As protein: CASSLGGGLLTYEQYF. The V call is TRBV7-8, the J call TRBJ2-7, with D possibly matching TRBD2 (7 bases). The CDR3 totals 16 residues. Deletions cut 6 bases from V and 2 bases from J, with 20 bases between. Germline CDR1 SGHVS, CDR2 FQNEAQ. The complete variable domain, with remaining parts taken from reference TRBV7-8 and TRBJ2-7, reads GAGVSQSPRYKVAKRGQDVALRCDPISGHVSLFWYQQALGQGPEFLTYFQNEAQLDKSGLPSDRFFAERPEGSVSTLKIQRTQQEDSAVYLCASSLGGGLLTYEQYFGPGTRLTVT.

The V gene is TRBV5-1, the J gene TRBJ2-7; 8 bases match TRBD2. CDR1 and CDR2 from the germline V gene are SGHRS and YFSETQ. The CDR3 is 15 amino acids. V gave up 3 bases and J gave up 5 bases; unmatched junction bases: 10. The CDR3 here is CASSSLSGVRNEQYF. Here the CDR3 DNA reads TGCGCCAGCAGCTCCCTTAGCGGGGTAAGAAACGAGCAGTACTTC.

This clone was recorded a few times. This rearrangement joins TRBV19 to TRBJ1-3; a possible D gene is TRBD1 (6 bases). V was clipped by 8 bases and J by 1 base, with 12 bases between them. CDR3 size: 14 residues. The germline gives CDR1 LNHDA, CDR2 SQIVND (reference sequence). The CDR3 loop is CASADRTSGNTIYF. The CDR3 region has the DNA TGTGCCAGTGCGGACAGAACGTCTGGAAACACCATATATTTT.

V is TRBV10-1 and J is TRBJ2-5; D is possibly TRBD1 (6 bases). With 6 bases removed from V and 3 bases from J, the gap between germline ends came to 26 bases. Germline V gives CDR1 WNHNN, CDR2 SYGVQD (reference sequence). The CDR3 has 18 residues. CDR3 loop: CASSLSGTRPPDKETQYF. Written as DNA, the CDR3 is TGCGCCAGCAGCCTCTCCGGGACACGTCCTCCGGATAAAGAGACCCAGTACTTC.

This chain joins TRBV2 and TRBJ1-2; TRBD1 is a possible D gene (6 bases). Between the trimmed V and J ends, which lost 4 bases and 8 bases, there was a span of 14 bases. Germline assignment: CDR1 SNHLY and CDR2 FYNNEI. CDR3 length: 13 residues. The CDR3 nucleotides are TGTGCCAGCAGTGGGACAGCCGGTGAAGGCTACACCTTC. As protein: CASSGTAGEGYTF.

This clone occurred a few times. The chain is built from TRBV7-9 and TRBJ1-6, with TRBD1 as a possible D gene (5 bases). The germline CDR1 and CDR2 sequences are SEHNR and FQNEAQ (reference sequence). This CDR3 is 13 amino acids long. V was cut by 10 bases and J by 7 bases, with 14 bases left in between. Written as DNA, the CDR3 is TGTGCCACGGGGGACCGGCCCAATTCACCCCTCCACTTT. Translation: CATGDRPNSPLHF.

This chain connects TRBV11-2 to TRBJ1-2, with D possibly matching TRBD1 (5 bases). V dropped 5 bases and J dropped 4 bases, with 8 bases sitting between them. Germline V CDR1 and CDR2: SGHAT, FQNNGV. This CDR3 region has 12 residues. In nucleotides, the CDR3 is TGTGCCAGCAGCATTAGGGGCTATGGCTACACCTTC. This sequence encodes CASSIRGYGYTF.

This sequence joins TRBV5-6 and TRBJ2-3, with no clear D. Germline CDR1 reads SGHDT; CDR2 reads YYEEEE. The CDR3 has 15 residues. V was shortened by 5 bases and J by 0 bases, with 13 bases between the two germline ends. The CDR3: CASSSQRISTDTQYF. The CDR3 DNA sequence: TGTGCCAGCAGTTCCCAACGGATTAGCACAGATACGCAGTATTTT.

The rearrangement links TRBV14 to TRBJ1-1; D call uncertain. The germline V gene has CDR1 SGHDN and CDR2 FVKESK. Between the trimmed V and J ends, which lost 4 bases and 0 bases, there was a span of 6 bases. The CDR3 has 13 amino acids. Here the CDR3 DNA reads TGTGCCAGCAGCCTTATAGTGAACACTGAAGCTTTCTTT. Residues: CASSLIVNTEAFF.

The chain has TRBV5-4 and TRBJ1-6; D gene uncertain. V lost 1 base and J 11 bases, leaving 13 bases between the germline ends. Germline loops: CDR1 SGHNT, CDR2 YYREEE (reference sequence). This CDR3 has 14 residues. The CDR3 nucleotides read TGTGCCAGCAGCTTGAACCCCCTTAGCACACCCCTCCACTTT. Residues: CASSLNPLSTPLHF.

The genes are TRBV3-1 (or the pseudogene TRBV3-2) and TRBJ1-6, with D hard to call. V gave up 4 bases and J gave up 9 bases, with 10 bases separating them. The germline V gene encodes CDR1 LGHDT and CDR2 YNNKEL (reference sequence). The CDR3 covers 13 residues. The CDR3 nucleotides read TGTGCCAGCAGCCCCCAGCCGAGTTCACCCCTCCACTTT. It is translated as CASSPQPSSPLHF.

This sequence joins TRBV2 and TRBJ2-7, with D perhaps matching TRBD2 (6 bases). The CDR3 is 14 amino acids. The germline V and J ends were trimmed by 1 base and 2 bases, with 9 bases remaining between them. Germline-derived CDR1 and CDR2 are SNHLY and FYNNEI. CDR3 bases: TGTGCCAGCAGTGAAGGGGGGGTCCCCTACGAGCAGTACTTC. Translation: CASSEGGVPYEQYF.

The chain is built from TRBV5-1 and TRBJ1-5; TRBD1 agrees at 10 bases. CDR1 is SGHRS, CDR2 YFSETQ, per germline. V shed 4 bases, J shed 9 bases, and the junction held 16 bases outside the gene matches. The CDR3 has 17 residues. The CDR3 bases are TGCGCCAGCAGCCCTAATCCCCCCGGACAGGGGGAAGGGCCCCAGCATTTT. Translation: CASSPNPPGQGEGPQHF.

The chain is built from TRBV10-3 and TRBJ2-5, with 12 bases fitting TRBD1. CDR3 length: 15 residues. Germline V CDR1 and CDR2: ENHRY, SYGVKD. Germline trimming cut 5 bases from V and 5 bases from J; bases unmatched to any gene: 6. For the CDR3, the DNA is TGTGCCATCAGTTCGGGGACAGGGGGCGCGGAGACCCAGTACTTC. It translates to CAISSGTGGAETQYF.

CDR3 amino acids: CASTVLTGTNTEAFF. CDR3 DNA: TGTGCCAGCACGGTGCTGACAGGGACCAACACTGAAGCTTTCTTT. The genes are TRBV6-5 and TRBJ1-1; 7 nucleotides align to TRBD1. Germline trimming cut 7 bases from V and 2 bases from J; bases unmatched to any gene: 10. From germline, CDR1 is MNHEY and CDR2 SVGAGI. The CDR3 sequence is 15 residues long.